One and the same sample provided the 18 T cell receptor beta chains below, sequenced in a study of T cell repertoires in cytomegalovirus infection. TCRdb analysed the reads with MiXCR anew, one entry per CDR3 protein. The table records about 300,000 distinct CDR3 sequences, 8% to 10% of them present only once. The material sequenced was PBMCs. These TCRs come from a human donor in good health (CMV status not recorded). Some clones in this sample may be carry-over from other donors' samples.

Many counts were recorded for this clonotype. The gene calls are TRBV6-2 or TRBV6-3 and TRBJ2-1; 10 nucleotides align to TRBD1. The CDR3 is 14 amino acids. The trim removed 6 bases at V and 8 bases at J, leaving 7 bases unmatched. CDR1 and CDR2 from the germline V gene are MNHEY and SVGEGT. Here the CDR3 DNA reads TGTGCCAGCAGACGGGACAGGGGTCCCGATGAGCAGTTCTTC. Its translation: CASRRDRGPDEQFF.

This clonotype was counted at least ten times. The chain couples TRBV2 to TRBJ2-7; 9 bases agree with TRBD1. With 6 bases clipped from V and 3 bases from J, the junction kept 3 bases outside the gene matches. The CDR3 is 13 amino acids. Germline CDR1 is SNHLY and CDR2 is FYNNEI. The CDR3, as DNA: TGTGCCAGCAGGACAGGGGGACTCTACGAGCAGTACGTC. It is translated as CASRTGGLYEQYV.

Remarks on this clonotype: One base away lies a much larger clone, so this may be a sequencing read error. V and J are TRBV11-2 and TRBJ2-1, with a weak D call TRBD1 (6 bases). Germline V gives CDR1 SGHAT, CDR2 FQNNGV. The CDR3 is made up of 14 amino acids. The CDR3 DNA is TGTGCCACCAGCTTCTTGACAGGCTACAATGAGCAGTTCTTC. Its protein product is CATSFLTGYNEQFF.

At least ten counts were recorded for this clonotype. The J gene is TRBJ2-7, the V gene TRBV11-2; D is unresolved. The V gene's germline CDR1 is SGHAT and CDR2 FQNNGV. The CDR3 extends over 12 amino acids. V was cut by 0 bases and J by 5 bases, with 5 bases left in between. In DNA form, the CDR3 reads TGTGCCAGCAGCTTAGATGCCCACGAGCAGTACGTC. It specifies CASSLDAHEQYV.

This clonotype was found many times. This rearrangement joins TRBV25-1 to TRBJ2-3; D remains ambiguous. Germline CDR1 reads MGHDK; CDR2 reads SYGVNS. V lost 1 base and J lost 3, with 14 bases in between. The CDR3 contains 16 residues. DNA of the CDR3: TGTGCCAGCAGTGAATTAGAAGCGAAAAAGACAGATACGCAGTATTTT. Amino acid sequence: CASSELEAKKTDTQYF.

This clonotype was counted a few times. V is TRBV28 and J is TRBJ2-7, with 9 bases lining up with TRBD1. Germline-derived CDR1 and CDR2 are MDHEN and SYDVKM. Germline trimming cut 6 bases from V and 2 bases from J; bases unmatched to any gene: 5. The CDR3 contains 14 residues. The CDR3 loop is CASRPQGAAYEQYV. As DNA, the CDR3 is TGTGCCAGCAGGCCACAGGGGGCGGCCTACGAGCAGTACGTC.

This clonotype was counted ten times or more. The rearrangement uses TRBV28 and TRBJ2-5, with D perhaps TRBD1 or TRBD2 (5 bases each). This CDR3 spans 19 amino acids. CDR1 is MDHEN and CDR2 is SYDVKM in the germline V gene. V dropped 6 bases and J dropped 1 base, with 27 bases sitting between them. The CDR3 here is CASRDRRNTGRLSQETQYF. CDR3 nucleotides: TGTGCCAGCAGAGACCGTCGAAACACGGGACGGCTGTCCCAAGAGACCCAGTACTTC.

This clonotype occurred many times. The chain links TRBV7-9 to TRBJ2-7; TRBD2 matches at 7 bases. The CDR3 consists of 12 residues. Germline assignment: CDR1 SEHNR and CDR2 FQNEAQ (reference sequence). V shed 3 bases, J shed 7 bases, and the junction held 3 bases outside the gene matches. This CDR3 reads CASSFPGGEQYV. The CDR3 coding sequence is TGTGCCAGCAGCTTCCCGGGGGGTGAGCAGTACGTC.

The table lists this clonotype with many counts. This rearrangement joins TRBV11-2 to TRBJ2-2; D perhaps matches TRBD2 (5 bases). V lost 5 bases and J 2 bases, leaving 15 bases between the germline ends. CDR3 size: 16 residues. CDR1 and CDR2 (germline): SGHAT, FQNNGV. CDR3 region: CASSPRQRGNTGELFF. Written as DNA, the CDR3 is TGTGCCAGCAGCCCCCGTCAACGGGGAAACACCGGGGAGCTGTTTTTT.

The table lists this clonotype with a few counts. The chain carries TRBV20-1 and TRBJ2-2, with 10 bases identical to TRBD1. CDR3 length: 16 amino acids. Trimming at V came to 5 bases and at J to 6 bases, leaving 12 bases not matched to a gene. Per germline, CDR1 DFQATT and CDR2 SNEGSKA (reference sequence). CDR3 region: CSAGAPGQGSSGELFF. CDR3 DNA: TGCAGTGCTGGTGCTCCGGGACAGGGGTCCTCCGGGGAGCTGTTTTTT.

This clonotype has more than one count but fewer than ten. The chain uses TRBV20-1 and TRBJ2-5; D is uncertain. This CDR3 has 15 amino acids. V gave up 5 bases and J gave up 0 bases, with 16 bases separating them. Germline V gene lookup returns CDR1 DFQATT and CDR2 SNEGSKA (reference sequence). The CDR3: CSACPLTADQETQYF. The CDR3 region has the DNA TGCAGTGCTTGTCCGCTGACTGCCGACCAAGAGACCCAGTACTTC.

This clonotype was observed many times. The chain uses TRBV7-2 and TRBJ1-6; 7 bases align to TRBD1. CDR1 and CDR2 from the germline V gene are SGHTA and FQGNSA. The CDR3 consists of 15 residues. Trimming removed 0 bases from V and 8 bases from J; junction bases left unmatched: 4. The CDR3 region has the DNA TGTGCCAGCAGCTTAGCGACAGGGAATTATTCACCCCTCCACTTT. This gives the protein CASSLATGNYSPLHF.

This clonotype has a handful of counts. The chain links TRBV20-1 to TRBJ2-5; D not resolved. Trimming took off 3 bases at V and 2 bases at J, with 7 bases between the two ends. Germline loops: CDR1 DFQATT, CDR2 SNEGSKA (reference sequence). The CDR3 consists of 12 residues. CDR3: CSARTPQETQYF. The DNA for the CDR3 is TGCAGTGCTAGGACCCCACAAGAGACCCAGTACTTC.

This clonotype came up many times. This chain uses TRBV27 with TRBJ2-2, with 8 bases matching TRBD1. V dropped 5 bases and J dropped 4; count of bases not matched to a gene: 6. The CDR3 sequence is 15 residues long. Germline V lookup: CDR1 MNHEY, CDR2 SMNVEV (reference sequence). The CDR3 protein is CASSPTGAGTGELFF. CDR3 in DNA: TGTGCCAGCAGTCCGACAGGGGCCGGCACCGGGGAGCTGTTTTTT.

V gene TRBV2 combines with J gene TRBJ1-6; unclear D gene. The CDR3 sequence is 15 residues long. Per germline, CDR1 SNHLY and CDR2 FYNNEI. V dropped 4 bases and J dropped 12 bases, with 19 bases sitting between them. CDR3 sequence (DNA): TGTGCCAGCAGTGGGGTGGCCCGGCGGGGTGAACCCCTCCACTTT. This encodes CASSGVARRGEPLHF.

This clonotype showed up many times. V gene TRBV6-2 or TRBV6-3 combines with J gene TRBJ1-5; D is unresolved. This CDR3 region has 16 residues. V dropped 2 bases and J dropped 1 base, with 12 bases sitting between them. CDR1 and CDR2 (germline): MNHEY, SVGEGT. CDR3 DNA: TGTGCCAGCAGTTACGACCCAGGCGCAAGCAATCAGCCCCAGCATTTT. Protein: CASSYDPGASNQPQHF.

This clonotype was seen more than once but under ten times. The rearrangement links TRBV2 to TRBJ2-7, with D possibly being TRBD1 (6 bases). Between the trimmed V and J ends, which lost 8 bases and 3 bases, there was a span of 17 bases. Per germline, CDR1 SNHLY and CDR2 FYNNEI. This CDR3 is 14 amino acids long. The DNA for the CDR3 is TGTGCCAGCGTGGGAGACTCGGACAGCTACGAGCAGTACTTC. This gives the protein CASVGDSDSYEQYF.

Only a few counts were recorded for this clonotype. The chain is built from TRBV5-1 and TRBJ1-5; D not certain. Trimming stripped 0 bases from V and 5 bases from J, with 12 bases between. The germline gives CDR1 SGHRS, CDR2 YFSETQ. The CDR3 extends over 15 amino acids. The CDR3 sequence is CASSLGLSGDQPQHF. CDR3 bases: TGCGCCAGCAGCTTGGGACTTTCGGGCGATCAGCCCCAGCATTTT.